Listed here is a single T cell receptor beta chain. No antigen is known for it. Production of TCR beta libraries used UMI-labeled 5' RACE as the method. From the 5' RACE reads, TCRdb lists one entry per CDR3 protein and no DNA. Here the sample table reports some 10,000 distinct CDR3 sequences. Classification as TPEX applied to CCR7+ PD-1+ TIGIT+ early memory CD8+ T cells bearing exhausted-like traits. Duplicate roughly 150,000-cell vials of sorted CD8+ T cells per subset supplied the RNA. The sample is drawn from a study of human CD8 memory T cell subsets. The study's findings and limits: High, similar diversity marked stem-like memory and precursor exhausted T cells but not effector memory cells. The overlap between stem-like memory and precursor exhausted T cell repertoires was minimal.

CDR1 MDHEN and CDR2 SYDVKM come from the germline V gene. The CDR3 is 15 amino acids. This clonotype was obtained from a human donor in good health. The chain has TRBV28 and TRBJ1-5; the TCRdb D gene call, TRBD1, has no DNA to confirm it. The sample taken for sequencing was CD8+ T cells from PBMCs. CDR3: CASSLSHRANQPQHF.